This T cell receptor beta chain was profiled in a study of identical twins. On this clonotype itself: Its antigen is not identified.

CDR3 size: 14 residues. V lost 2 bases to trimming and J lost 0 bases, with 8 bases between them. Germline CDR1 and CDR2: SGHNT and YYREEE (reference sequence). MiXCR, applied by TCRdb to the 5' RACE reads, yields one record per CDR3 protein. The sample lists about 1.7 million distinct CDR3 sequences; under 35% were seen once. Study-wide results and limits: Within cord blood, abundant beta clonotypes carried fewer insertions, but memory repertoires showed no such trend.

The clonotype comes from a newborn girl in good health. The rearrangement joins TRBV5-4 to TRBJ1-1, with D unresolved. The sample comprised cord blood. CDR3 coding DNA: TGTGCCAGCAGCTTTTTCTCCATGAACACTGAAGCTTTCTTT. As protein: CASSFFSMNTEAFF.